These 26 T cell receptor beta chains share one sample of origin, sequenced in a study of shared clonotypes between healthy human individuals. Sequencing was performed with immunoSEQ multiplex PCR; in TCRdb, only in-frame clones are kept and a portion is missing. Of 2 million to 3 million clones in the sample, roughly 93% are singletons; the top ten hold 0.36%. Input material: naive CD4+ T cells from PBMCs. The subset was: CD45RA+ positively selected. These receptors were obtained from a young man in good health. Some clones in this sample may be carry-over from other donors' samples.

V is TRBV5-1 and J is TRBJ2-7; 10 nucleotides match TRBD1. Germline V gives CDR1 SGHRS, CDR2 YFSETQ. V gave up 1 base and J gave up 7 bases; unmatched junction bases: 11. CDR3 length equals 16 residues. CDR3 bases: TGCGCCAGCAGCTTGAGTCTCGGGACAGGGGTTGGGGAGCAGTACTTC. It translates to CASSLSLGTGVGEQYF.

About this clone itself: Different DNA sequences within this sample yield the same CDR3. The V call is TRBV6-6, the J call TRBJ2-5, with D possibly matching TRBD2 (5 bases). CDR1 and CDR2 from the germline V gene are MNHNY and SVGAGI (reference sequence). The CDR3 covers 13 residues. Trimming stripped 2 bases from V and 4 bases from J, with 8 bases between. The CDR3 nucleotides read TGTGCCAGCAGTTACCCGGGGTCAGAGACCCAGTACTTC. It codes for CASSYPGSETQYF.

A single count supports this clone. The chain recombines TRBV7-2 with TRBJ1-1; 7 positions agree with TRBD1. Trimming removed 5 bases from V and 11 bases from J; junction bases left unmatched: 8. The germline CDR1 and CDR2 sequences are SGHTA and FQGNSA. This CDR3 has 12 amino acids. The CDR3 protein is CASSHGQATAFF. In nucleotides, the CDR3 is TGTGCCAGCAGCCATGGACAGGCGACGGCTTTCTTT.

Of note for this clone: Other DNA sequences in the sample encode the same CDR3. The chain recombines TRBV30 with TRBJ2-7; 8 bases agree with TRBD1. The CDR3 runs 13 residues. Germline CDR1 reads GTSNPN; CDR2 reads SVGIG (reference sequence). J gave up 4 bases and V 1 base, and 3 bases lay outside the gene matches. This chain's CDR3 is CAWSADRGYEQYF. The CDR3 coding sequence is TGTGCCTGGAGTGCAGACAGGGGTTACGAGCAGTACTTC.

This sequence joins TRBV10-3 and TRBJ2-3, with 9 nucleotides matching TRBD2. The CDR3 covers 16 residues. V shed 2 bases, J shed 0 bases, and the junction held 3 bases outside the gene matches. Germline V gene data show CDR1 as ENHRY and CDR2 as SYGVKD. CDR3 DNA: TGTGCCATCAGTGAGCTAGCGGGGCTCAGCACAGATACGCAGTATTTT. Translating it yields CAISELAGLSTDTQYF.

The chain couples TRBV7-3 to TRBJ2-7; 7 bases map to TRBD1. This CDR3 comprises 15 residues. From germline, CDR1 is SGHTA and CDR2 FQGTGA. Losses at the gene ends were 5 bases for V and 1 base for J; bases not matched to a gene: 8. For the CDR3, the DNA is TGTGCCAGCAGCCTAAGACAGGGATGGTCCTACGAGCAGTACTTC. Protein: CASSLRQGWSYEQYF.

The rearrangement joins TRBV18 to TRBJ2-1; 10 bases align to TRBD1. Germline CDR1 KGHSH, CDR2 LQKENI. The CDR3 runs 13 residues. CDR3 coding DNA: TGTGTAAGCACTGGGACAGGGGTCAATGAGCAGTTCTTC. It yields the protein CVSTGTGVNEQFF.

J is TRBJ2-3 and V is TRBV27; 16 nucleotides line up with TRBD2. Germline V lookup: CDR1 MNHEY, CDR2 SMNVEV (reference sequence). There are 20 residues in the CDR3. Trimming cost V 6 bases and J 1 base; bases outside gene matches: 13. This chain's CDR3 is CASSQAGLAGGPGRTDTQYF. CDR3 DNA: TGTGCCAGCAGCCAAGCGGGACTAGCGGGAGGGCCGGGACGCACAGATACGCAGTATTTT.

This chain connects TRBV7-8 to TRBJ1-1; no reliable D call. CDR3 size: 16 residues. V was pared by 0 bases and J by 0 bases, with 11 bases between. Germline V CDR1 and CDR2: SGHVS, FQNEAQ. This CDR3 reads CASSLASGYLNTEAFF. The CDR3 DNA reads TGTGCCAGCAGCTTAGCCTCCGGGTACTTGAACACTGAAGCTTTCTTT.

This clone has only one observation. This chain's CDR3 is CASSLALGSSYEQYF. CDR3 DNA sequence: TGTGCCAGCAGCTTAGCTCTCGGCAGCTCCTACGAGCAGTACTTC. V gene TRBV7-9 combines with J gene TRBJ2-5; no reliable D call. Matching the DNA end better, TRBJ2-7 makes the J call doubtful. Germline CDR1 and CDR2: SEHNR and FQNEAQ (reference sequence). The CDR3 runs to 15 residues.

Notes on this clone: The same CDR3 can be traced to other DNA sequences in this sample. The V and J genes are TRBV29-1 and TRBJ2-1; no firm D call. V lost 0 bases, J lost 3 bases, and 6 bases lay in between. The germline gives CDR1 SQVTM, CDR2 ANQGSEA. This CDR3 is 13 amino acids long. For the CDR3, the DNA is TGCAGCGTTGAAGACGGTGTCTACAATGAGCAGTTCTTC. Translating it yields CSVEDGVYNEQFF.

This sequence joins TRBV21-1 and TRBJ2-1; whether TRBD1, the table's D call, matches the DNA was not checked. TRBV21-1 counts as a pseudogene. The CDR3 length is 15 residues. The CDR3 here is CASSSGQGRPDEQFF. DNA for the CDR3: TGTGCCAGCAGCTCGGGACAGGGGAGGCCGGATGAGCAGTTCTTC.

A word on this clone: The sample has other DNA sequences that encode this CDR3 too. J is TRBJ2-2 and V is TRBV20-1; no clear D. Germline CDR1 is DFQATT and CDR2 is SNEGSKA (reference sequence). V was pared by 1 base and J by 7 bases, with 4 bases between. This CDR3 spans 11 amino acids. The CDR3 is CSARGVGELFF. The CDR3 DNA is TGCAGTGCTAGAGGGGTCGGGGAGCTGTTTTTT.

The chain links TRBV9 to TRBJ2-2, with 10 bases aligning to TRBD1. The CDR3 runs to 17 residues. V trimming: 4 bases; J trimming: 4 bases; junction bases outside the gene matches: 10. Germline loops: CDR1 SGDLS, CDR2 YYNGEE. DNA for the CDR3: TGTGCCAGCAGCTCTCGACAGGGGGCACGTGTCACCGGGGAGCTGTTTTTT. It translates to CASSSRQGARVTGELFF.

This chain uses TRBV4-1 with TRBJ2-5; D gene ambiguous. Germline V lookup: CDR1 MGHRA, CDR2 YSYEKL. The CDR3 consists of 16 residues. Trimming removed 1 base at V and 5 bases at J, with 17 bases between. For the CDR3, the DNA is TGCGCCAGCAGCCAAGGGGCAGTCCCTTTTCGGGAGACCCAGTACTTC. It specifies CASSQGAVPFRETQYF.

This sequence joins TRBV28 and TRBJ2-7, with 9 bases identical to TRBD1. The V and J ends lost 4 bases and 1 base, in that order; junction bases with no gene match: 5. Germline CDR1 is MDHEN and CDR2 is SYDVKM. The length of the CDR3 is 15 residues. The CDR3: CASSWGGTGSYEQYF. CDR3 in DNA: TGTGCCAGCAGTTGGGGTGGGACAGGGTCCTACGAGCAGTACTTC.

V gene TRBV5-4 combines with J gene TRBJ1-1; TRBD1 matches at 7 bases. CDR3 length equals 16 residues. Germline lookup yields CDR1 SGHNT and CDR2 YYREEE (reference sequence). Trimming cost V 4 bases and J 2 bases; bases outside gene matches: 11. This CDR3 reads CASSPPLTGINTEAFF. The CDR3 coding sequence is TGTGCCAGCAGCCCACCACTGACAGGGATTAACACTGAAGCTTTCTTT.

The chain links TRBV6-1 to TRBJ1-2, with D maybe TRBD1 (6 bases). Deletions cut 6 bases from V and 1 base from J, with 9 bases between. The CDR3 sequence is 13 residues long. Per germline, CDR1 MNHNS and CDR2 SASEGT. CDR3 amino acids: CASRQDSNYGYTF. CDR3 bases: TGTGCCAGCAGGCAGGACAGTAACTATGGCTACACCTTC.

The chain links TRBV30 to TRBJ1-1; no reliable D call. Germline loops: CDR1 GTSNPN, CDR2 SVGIG (reference sequence). V lost 2 bases to trimming and J lost 3 bases, with 7 bases between them. The CDR3 extends over 12 amino acids. The CDR3 DNA reads as TGTGCCTGGAGTCTCGTGCACACTGAAGCTTTCTTT. Protein sequence: CAWSLVHTEAFF.

The chain combines TRBV11-1 with TRBJ2-7; 8 bases are a match to TRBD1. The CDR3 runs 14 residues. CDR1 and CDR2 from the germline V gene are SGHAT and FQDESV (reference sequence). The V and J ends lost 6 bases and 3 bases, in that order; junction bases with no gene match: 7. This chain's CDR3 is CASRMAGQGYEQYF. The CDR3 DNA reads TGTGCCAGCAGGATGGCCGGACAGGGCTACGAGCAGTACTTC.

The chain combines TRBV28 with TRBJ2-1; D gene unclear. From germline, CDR1 is MDHEN and CDR2 SYDVKM. V was shortened by 5 bases and J by 0 bases, with 17 bases between the two germline ends. This CDR3 has 17 amino acids. DNA for the CDR3: TGTGCCAGCAGTCCACCGAGCTACCAGAGCTCCTACAATGAGCAGTTCTTC. Its translation: CASSPPSYQSSYNEQFF. The variable domain in full, completed from reference TRBV28 and TRBJ2-1, reads DVKVTQSSRYLVKRTGEKVFLECVQDMDHENMFWYRQDPGLGLRLIYFSYDVKMKEKGDIPEGYSVSREKKERFSLILESASTNQTSMYLCASSPPSYQSSYNEQFFGPGTRLTVL.

This clone was picked up one time. The J gene is TRBJ2-4, the V gene TRBV29-1; D may be TRBD2 (5 bases). The CDR3 covers 14 residues. V lost 5 bases, J lost 1 base, and 12 bases lay in between. Germline CDR1 and CDR2: SQVTM and ANQGSEA. The CDR3 DNA follows: TGCAGCGTTACCGGGAATTTGGCCAAAAACATTCAGTACTTC. Its translation is CSVTGNLAKNIQYF.

The gene calls are TRBV28 and TRBJ2-3; D may be TRBD2 (7 bases). Trimming shortened V by 8 bases and J by 2 bases, and 17 bases separated the two germline ends. Germline V gene data show CDR1 as MDHEN and CDR2 as SYDVKM. The length of the CDR3 is 15 residues. CDR3 residues: CASQIRGAATDTQYF. CDR3 coding DNA: TGTGCCAGCCAAATTCGGGGGGCAGCCACAGATACGCAGTATTTT.

The CDR3 DNA sequence: TGTGCCATCAGACCGGGCCTAATGGGGTCTGAAGCTTTCTTT. It specifies CAIRPGLMGSEAFF. V is TRBV10-3 and J is TRBJ1-1; D remains unclear. This CDR3 is 14 amino acids long. Trimming took off 6 bases at V and 6 bases at J, with 17 bases between the two ends. The germline V gene has CDR1 ENHRY and CDR2 SYGVKD.

J is TRBJ1-2 and V is TRBV14; 7 bases fit TRBD1. Germline-derived CDR1 and CDR2 are SGHDN and FVKESK. There are 12 residues in the CDR3. V dropped 4 bases and J dropped 6; count of bases not matched to a gene: 2. For the CDR3, the DNA is TGTGCCAGCAGCCTCCAGGGGGATGGCTACACCTTC. Residues: CASSLQGDGYTF. Full variable domain (rest looked up from reference TRBV14 and TRBJ1-2): EAGVTQFPSHSVIEKGQTVTLRCDPISGHDNLYWYRRVMGKEIKFLLHFVKESKQDESGMPNNRFLAERTGGTYSTLKVQPAELEDSGVYFCASSLQGDGYTFGSGTRLTVV.

The chain recombines TRBV5-4 with TRBJ1-2; 8 nucleotides agree with TRBD1. V shed 2 bases and J 7 bases; nucleotides not matched to a gene: 16. CDR1 and CDR2 (germline): SGHNT, YYREEE (reference sequence). The CDR3 has 17 amino acids. The CDR3 DNA reads TGTGCCAGCAGCTTTGGGGGCGAGGTCACAGGGGGTAGTGGCTACACCTTC. Its translation: CASSFGGEVTGGSGYTF.